The 21 T cell receptor beta chains reported below all come from one sample, sequenced in a study of blood T cell repertoires in COVID-19. The data were produced by immunoSEQ multiplex PCR, yet TCRdb's version contains in-frame clones alone and is incomplete. The top ten hold roughly 14% of the sample, which has more than 40,000 clones, around 85% seen once. Sequenced sample: peripheral blood. The receptors come from a human donor in a cohort sampled during active COVID-19. The donor label of this sample is uncertain.

The V and J genes are TRBV2 and TRBJ1-3; 9 bases match TRBD1. Germline V CDR1 and CDR2: SNHLY, FYNNEI. V lost 2 bases and J lost 1; bases outside the gene matches: 6. The CDR3 extends over 17 amino acids. The CDR3 loop is CASSERGQGNSGNTIYF. CDR3 in DNA: TGTGCCAGCAGTGAAAGGGGACAGGGAAATTCTGGAAACACCATATATTTT.

A few counts support this clone. This chain links TRBV5-6 with TRBJ2-7; D uncertain. This CDR3 has 14 residues. The germline V and J ends were trimmed by 1 base and 4 bases, with 12 bases remaining between them. Germline values: CDR1 SGHDT, CDR2 YYEEEE. DNA for the CDR3: TGTGCCAGCAGCTTGCGCGACAACGTGTACGAGCAGTACTTC. Its protein is CASSLRDNVYEQYF. The full variable domain, with the rest looked up from reference TRBV5-6 and TRBJ2-7, is DAGVTQSPTHLIKTRGQQVTLRCSPKSGHDTVSWYQQALGQGPQFIFQYYEEEERQRGNFPDRFSGHQFPNYSSELNVNALLLGDSALYLCASSLRDNVYEQYFGPGTRLTVT.

This chain links TRBV14 with TRBJ1-4; TRBD1 might be the D (5 bases). Per germline, CDR1 SGHDN and CDR2 FVKESK. CDR3 length equals 13 residues. V was trimmed by 5 bases and J by 5 bases, leaving 9 bases between them. CDR3 in DNA: TGTGCCAGCAGCGCCAGGGCGAATGAAAAACTGTTTTTT. Translated, it gives CASSARANEKLFF.

The chain uses TRBV2 and TRBJ1-6; D gene unclear. Trimming took off 7 bases at V and 0 bases at J, with 16 bases between the two ends. This CDR3 has 17 amino acids. Germline CDR1 reads SNHLY; CDR2 reads FYNNEI. This CDR3 reads CASTLEAGSSYNSPLHF. DNA for the CDR3: TGTGCCAGCACCCTCGAGGCGGGAAGCTCCTATAATTCACCCCTCCACTTT.

J is TRBJ2-5 and V is TRBV5-1; 10 nucleotides match TRBD2. The germline V gene has CDR1 SGHRS and CDR2 YFSETQ. The J segment lost 2 bases and the V segment lost 1 base, leaving 11 bases of the junction unmatched. There are 18 residues in the CDR3. The CDR3 here is CASSLNPRTSGYQETQYF. The CDR3 DNA reads as TGCGCCAGCAGCTTGAATCCCCGGACTAGCGGATATCAAGAGACCCAGTACTTC.

Only one count was recorded for this clone. The chain carries TRBV18 and TRBJ1-1; no reliable D call. The CDR3 loop spans 15 amino acids. The V gene lost 3 bases and the J gene lost 3 bases, with 14 bases spanning the gap. Germline CDR1 reads KGHSH; CDR2 reads LQKENI. This CDR3 reads CASSPRETRHTEAFF. The CDR3, as DNA: TGTGCCAGCTCACCTCGGGAGACTAGGCACACTGAAGCTTTCTTT.

The chain joins TRBV6-5 to TRBJ1-1, with 8 bases aligning to TRBD1. V trimming: 2 bases; J trimming: 4 bases; junction bases outside the gene matches: 6. The CDR3 sequence is 15 residues long. Germline V gene data show CDR1 as MNHEY and CDR2 as SVGAGI. The CDR3 sequence: CASSYRVTGGTEAFF. As DNA, the CDR3 is TGTGCCAGCAGTTACAGAGTTACAGGGGGCACTGAAGCTTTCTTT.

The chain is built from TRBV19 and TRBJ1-1; D not resolved. V lost 0 bases and J lost 10, with 12 bases in between. The V gene's germline CDR1 is LNHDA and CDR2 SQIVND (reference sequence). The CDR3 totals 13 residues. The CDR3 loop reads CASSIDFSGGAFF. DNA for the CDR3: TGTGCCAGTAGTATAGATTTCAGCGGCGGAGCTTTCTTT.

The CDR3, as DNA: TGCAGCGCCCGTGCAGGTAGCTCCTACAATGAGCAGTTCTTC. Translation gives CSARAGSSYNEQFF. V is TRBV29-1 and J is TRBJ2-1; D is ambiguous. V was trimmed by 7 bases and J by 0 bases, leaving 13 bases between them. Germline V gene data show CDR1 as SQVTM and CDR2 as ANQGSEA. This CDR3 is 14 amino acids long.

The chain joins TRBV7-2 to TRBJ1-5; no reliable D call. This CDR3 region has 14 residues. The germline V gene has CDR1 SGHTA and CDR2 FQGNSA. V was pared by 5 bases and J by 2 bases, with 10 bases between. The DNA for the CDR3 is TGTGCCAGCAGCCGCGGGATGGGCAATCAGCCCCAGCATTTT. It is translated as CASSRGMGNQPQHF. The whole variable domain, remainder taken from reference TRBV7-2 and TRBJ1-5, is GAGVSQSPSNKVTEKGKDVELRCDPISGHTALYWYRQSLGQGLEFLIYFQGNSAPDKSGLPSDRFSAERTGGSVSTLTIQRTQQEDSAVYLCASSRGMGNQPQHFGDGTRLSIL.

The V gene is TRBV5-1, the J gene TRBJ2-5; 9 bases are a match to TRBD1. The CDR3 totals 16 residues. Germline trimming cut 4 bases from V and 1 base from J; bases unmatched to any gene: 8. Germline values: CDR1 SGHRS, CDR2 YFSETQ. CDR3 in amino acids: CASSTGQGPTQETQYF. The CDR3 nucleotides are TGCGCCAGCAGCACAGGACAGGGGCCCACCCAAGAGACCCAGTACTTC. Based on the CDR3 plus reference TRBV5-1 and TRBJ2-5, the full variable domain is KAGVTQTPRYLIKTRGQQVTLSCSPISGHRSVSWYQQTPGQGLQFLFEYFSETQRNKGNFPGRFSGRQFSNSRSEMNVSTLELGDSALYLCASSTGQGPTQETQYFGPGTRLLVL.

This rearrangement joins TRBV3-1 (or the pseudogene TRBV3-2) to TRBJ2-2; D ambiguous. Trimming cost V 4 bases and J 2 bases, with 5 bases left between them. Looked up from germline, CDR1 is LGHDT and CDR2 is YNNKEL (reference sequence). This CDR3 spans 13 amino acids. CDR3 DNA: TGTGCCAGCAGCCTCCTAAACACCGGGGAGCTGTTTTTT. Amino acid sequence: CASSLLNTGELFF.

The gene calls are TRBV7-3 and TRBJ1-6, with TRBD1 as a possible D gene (5 bases). The CDR3 is 16 residues long. CDR1 is SGHTA and CDR2 is FQGTGA in the germline V gene. Trimming shortened V by 3 bases and J by 9 bases, and 18 bases separated the two germline ends. CDR3 sequence: CASSLTVASVGSPLHF. The CDR3 nucleotides read TGTGCCAGCAGCTTGACAGTCGCTTCGGTGGGTTCACCCCTCCACTTT.

The rearrangement joins TRBV3-1 (or the pseudogene TRBV3-2) to TRBJ1-1; D uncertain. Trimming pared 0 bases from V and 7 bases from J, leaving 9 bases between. The CDR3 runs 13 residues. Germline V gene lookup returns CDR1 LGHDT and CDR2 YNNKEL (reference sequence). The CDR3, as DNA: TGTGCCAGCAGCCAAGAAAGGACTGGTGAAGCTTTCTTT. It specifies CASSQERTGEAFF.

V usage is TRBV5-5 and J usage is TRBJ2-3; the D gene is possibly TRBD1 (6 bases). V was clipped by 0 bases and J by 4 bases, with 12 bases between them. Germline V gives CDR1 SGHKS, CDR2 YYEKEE (reference sequence). The CDR3 extends over 15 amino acids. The CDR3 reads CASSLVQGIADTQYF. The DNA of the CDR3 is TGTGCCAGCAGCTTGGTTCAGGGGATTGCAGATACGCAGTATTTT.

The CDR3 bases are TGTGCCAGCAGCTTAGAACGTGAGGGTTGGAGCGGGTACGAGCAGTACTTC. This sequence encodes CASSLEREGWSGYEQYF. The gene calls are TRBV7-2 and TRBJ2-7; D may be TRBD2 (6 bases). V lost 1 base and J 4 bases, leaving 20 bases between the germline ends. This CDR3 is 17 amino acids long. The germline CDR1 and CDR2 sequences are SGHTA and FQGNSA.

CDR3: CARSLEGLAGGTGELFF. For the CDR3, the DNA is TGTGCCAGAAGCTTAGAGGGACTAGCGGGGGGGACCGGGGAGCTGTTTTTT. V and J are TRBV7-5 and TRBJ2-2; the table's D call TRBD2 went unverified against the DNA. TRBV7-5 constitutes a pseudogene. The CDR3 length is 17 residues.

The table lists this clone with a count of one. J is TRBJ1-2 and V is TRBV7-9, with 8 bases aligning to TRBD1. With V trimmed by 4 bases and J by 8 bases, 15 bases remained unmatched. The CDR3 sequence is 16 residues long. CDR1 is SEHNR and CDR2 is FQNEAQ in the germline V gene (reference sequence). CDR3 coding DNA: TGTGCCAGCAGCTCCTCCGGGACAGGCGGGACGGCGGGCTACACCTTC. Its protein product is CASSSSGTGGTAGYTF.

This chain links TRBV19 with TRBJ1-5; D may be TRBD1 (5 bases). The V end lost 3 bases, the J end lost 4 bases, and 13 bases lay between the germline ends. The CDR3 loop spans 15 amino acids. Germline V gives CDR1 LNHDA, CDR2 SQIVND (reference sequence). The CDR3 region has the DNA TGTGCCAGTAGTATTCAGGCAGGGAGGAATCAGCCCCAGCATTTT. Translating gives CASSIQAGRNQPQHF. The variable domain in full, completed from reference TRBV19 and TRBJ1-5, reads DGGITQSPKYLFRKEGQNVTLSCEQNLNHDAMYWYRQDPGQGLRLIYYSQIVNDFQKGDIAEGYSVSREKKESFPLTVTSAQKNPTAFYLCASSIQAGRNQPQHFGDGTRLSIL.

The chain is built from TRBV4-1 and TRBJ2-5; TRBD2 aligns across 10 bases. This CDR3 has 17 amino acids. V was pared by 2 bases and J by 5 bases, with 11 bases of the junction left unmatched. CDR1 and CDR2 from the germline V gene are MGHRA and YSYEKL. The CDR3, as DNA: TGCGCCAGCAGCCAACAACCAGCGGGGGGGCCAAGTGAGACCCAGTACTTC. Protein sequence: CASSQQPAGGPSETQYF.

This sequence joins TRBV13 and TRBJ1-1, with 8 bases aligning to TRBD1. The CDR3 covers 15 residues. Trimming removed 3 bases from V and 5 bases from J; junction bases left unmatched: 8. The germline gives CDR1 PRHDT, CDR2 FYEKMQ (reference sequence). The CDR3 loop is CASSFSDRGRTEAFF. In DNA form, the CDR3 reads TGTGCCAGCAGCTTTAGTGACAGGGGAAGGACTGAAGCTTTCTTT.